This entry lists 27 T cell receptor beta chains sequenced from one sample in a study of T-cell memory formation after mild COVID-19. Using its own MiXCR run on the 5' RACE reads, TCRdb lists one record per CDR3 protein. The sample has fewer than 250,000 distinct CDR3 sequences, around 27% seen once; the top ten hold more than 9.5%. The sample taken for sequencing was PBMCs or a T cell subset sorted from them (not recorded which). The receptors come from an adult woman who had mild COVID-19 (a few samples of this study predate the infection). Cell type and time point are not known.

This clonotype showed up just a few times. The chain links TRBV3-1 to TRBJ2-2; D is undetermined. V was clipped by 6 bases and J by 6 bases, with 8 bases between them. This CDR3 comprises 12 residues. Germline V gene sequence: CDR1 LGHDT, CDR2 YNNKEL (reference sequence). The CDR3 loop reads CASRGMSGELFF. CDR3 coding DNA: TGTGCCAGCAGGGGAATGTCCGGGGAGCTGTTTTTT.

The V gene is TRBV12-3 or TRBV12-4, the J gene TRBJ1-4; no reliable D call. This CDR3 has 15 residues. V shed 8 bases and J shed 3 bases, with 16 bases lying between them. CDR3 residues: CASSAIGVANEKLFF. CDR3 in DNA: TGTGCCAGCTCCGCGATCGGTGTGGCTAATGAAAAACTGTTTTTT.

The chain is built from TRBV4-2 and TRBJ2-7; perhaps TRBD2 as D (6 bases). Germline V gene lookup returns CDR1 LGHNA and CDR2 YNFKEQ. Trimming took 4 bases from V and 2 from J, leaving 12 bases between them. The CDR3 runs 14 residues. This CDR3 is CASSRLEGPYEQYF. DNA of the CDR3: TGTGCCAGCAGCCGTCTGGAGGGGCCCTACGAGCAGTACTTC.

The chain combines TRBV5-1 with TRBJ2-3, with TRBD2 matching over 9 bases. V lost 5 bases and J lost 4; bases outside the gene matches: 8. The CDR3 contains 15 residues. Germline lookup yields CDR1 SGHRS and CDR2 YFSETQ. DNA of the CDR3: TGCGCCAGCAGGGAGGGACTAGCCTCCGCAGATACGCAGTATTTT. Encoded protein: CASREGLASADTQYF.

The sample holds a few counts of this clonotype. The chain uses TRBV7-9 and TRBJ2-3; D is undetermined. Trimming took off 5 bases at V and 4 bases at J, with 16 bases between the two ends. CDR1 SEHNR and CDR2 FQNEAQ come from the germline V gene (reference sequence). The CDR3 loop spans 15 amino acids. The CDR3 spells CASSLHYGVADTQYF. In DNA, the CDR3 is TGTGCCAGCAGCCTCCACTATGGCGTTGCAGATACGCAGTATTTT.

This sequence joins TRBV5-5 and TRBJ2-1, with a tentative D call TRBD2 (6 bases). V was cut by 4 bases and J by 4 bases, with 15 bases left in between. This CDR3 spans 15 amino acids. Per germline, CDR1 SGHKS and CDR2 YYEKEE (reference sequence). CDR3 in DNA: TGTGCCAGCAGCCGGGCGGGGCTCGGATACAATGAGCAGTTCTTC. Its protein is CASSRAGLGYNEQFF.

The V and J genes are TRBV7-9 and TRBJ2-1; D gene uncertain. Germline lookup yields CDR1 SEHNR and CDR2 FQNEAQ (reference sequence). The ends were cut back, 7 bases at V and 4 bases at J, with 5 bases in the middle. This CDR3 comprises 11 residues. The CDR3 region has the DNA TGTGCCAGCAAGAGTTACAATGAGCAGTTCTTC. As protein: CASKSYNEQFF.

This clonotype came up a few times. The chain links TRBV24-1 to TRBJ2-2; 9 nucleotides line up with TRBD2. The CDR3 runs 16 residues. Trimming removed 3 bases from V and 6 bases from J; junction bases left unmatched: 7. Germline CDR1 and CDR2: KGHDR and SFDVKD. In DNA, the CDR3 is TGTGCCACCAGTGATAGGGCTAGCGGGAAACCCGGGGAGCTGTTTTTT. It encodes CATSDRASGKPGELFF.

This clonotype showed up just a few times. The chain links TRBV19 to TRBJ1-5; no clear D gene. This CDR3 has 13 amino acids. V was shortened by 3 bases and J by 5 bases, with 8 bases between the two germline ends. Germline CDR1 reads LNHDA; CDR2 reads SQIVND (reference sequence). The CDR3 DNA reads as TGTGCCAGTAGTATTGCTGCGCATCAGCCCCAGCATTTT. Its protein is CASSIAAHQPQHF.

The chain's CDR3 is CASSLGQGHVSNEQFF. CDR3 DNA: TGCGCCAGCAGCTTAGGACAGGGACATGTTTCCAATGAGCAGTTCTTC. V gene TRBV5-1 combines with J gene TRBJ2-1; 8 bases are a match to TRBD1. The CDR3 is 16 residues long. Germline CDR1 reads SGHRS; CDR2 reads YFSETQ. The J segment lost 6 bases and the V segment lost 2 bases, leaving 10 bases of the junction unmatched. Looking up the rest from reference TRBV5-1 and TRBJ2-1 gives the full variable domain: KAGVTQTPRYLIKTRGQQVTLSCSPISGHRSVSWYQQTPGQGLQFLFEYFSETQRNKGNFPGRFSGRQFSNSRSEMNVSTLELGDSALYLCASSLGQGHVSNEQFFGPGTRLTVL.

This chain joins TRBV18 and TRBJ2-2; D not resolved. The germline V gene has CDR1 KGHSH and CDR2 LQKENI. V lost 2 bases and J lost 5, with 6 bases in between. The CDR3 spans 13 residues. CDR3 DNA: TGTGCCAGCTCACCAGAGCCTACCGGGGAGCTGTTTTTT. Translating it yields CASSPEPTGELFF. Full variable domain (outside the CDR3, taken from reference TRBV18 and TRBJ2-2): NAGVMQNPRHLVRRRGQEARLRCSPMKGHSHVYWYRQLPEEGLKFMVYLQKENIIDESGMPKERFSAEFPKEGPSILRIQQVVRGDSAAYFCASSPEPTGELFFGEGSRLTVL.

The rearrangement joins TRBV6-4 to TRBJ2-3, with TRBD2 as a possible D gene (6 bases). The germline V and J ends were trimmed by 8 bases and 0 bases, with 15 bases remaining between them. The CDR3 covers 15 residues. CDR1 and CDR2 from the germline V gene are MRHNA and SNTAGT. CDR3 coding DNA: TGTGCCAGCCGTCCCGAGGGACTTAGCACAGATACGCAGTATTTT. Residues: CASRPEGLSTDTQYF.

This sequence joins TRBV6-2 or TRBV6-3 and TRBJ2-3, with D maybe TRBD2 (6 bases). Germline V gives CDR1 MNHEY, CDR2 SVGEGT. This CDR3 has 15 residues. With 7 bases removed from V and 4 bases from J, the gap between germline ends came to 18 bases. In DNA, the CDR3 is TGTGCCAGCACCCAGCCCCACCTAGCGTCAGATACGCAGTATTTT. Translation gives CASTQPHLASDTQYF.

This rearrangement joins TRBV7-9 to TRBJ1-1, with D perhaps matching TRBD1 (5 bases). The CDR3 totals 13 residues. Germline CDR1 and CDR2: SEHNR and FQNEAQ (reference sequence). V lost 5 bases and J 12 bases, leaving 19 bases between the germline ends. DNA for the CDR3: TGTGCCAGCAGCCACCGGGACCCAGTGAAGACTTTCTTT. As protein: CASSHRDPVKTFF.

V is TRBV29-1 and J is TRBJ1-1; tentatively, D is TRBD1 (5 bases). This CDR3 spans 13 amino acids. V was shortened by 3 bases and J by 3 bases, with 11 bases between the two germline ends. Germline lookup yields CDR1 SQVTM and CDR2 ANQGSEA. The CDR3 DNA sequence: TGCAGCGTTGATGGGGGTAGGGACACTGAAGCTTTCTTT. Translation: CSVDGGRDTEAFF.

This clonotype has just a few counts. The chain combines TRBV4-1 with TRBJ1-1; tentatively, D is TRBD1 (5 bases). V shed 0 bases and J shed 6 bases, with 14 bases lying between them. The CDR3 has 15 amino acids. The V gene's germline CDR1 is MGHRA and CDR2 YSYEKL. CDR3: CASSQDPGEVAEAFF. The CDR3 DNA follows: TGCGCCAGCAGCCAAGATCCGGGGGAGGTCGCTGAAGCTTTCTTT.

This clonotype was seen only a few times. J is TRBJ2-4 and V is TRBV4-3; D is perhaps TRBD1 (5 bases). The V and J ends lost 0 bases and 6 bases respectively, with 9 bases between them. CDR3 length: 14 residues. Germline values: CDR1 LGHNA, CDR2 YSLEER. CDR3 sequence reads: CASSQDLGVNIQYF. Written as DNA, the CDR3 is TGCGCCAGCAGCCAAGATCTAGGGGTAAACATTCAGTACTTC.

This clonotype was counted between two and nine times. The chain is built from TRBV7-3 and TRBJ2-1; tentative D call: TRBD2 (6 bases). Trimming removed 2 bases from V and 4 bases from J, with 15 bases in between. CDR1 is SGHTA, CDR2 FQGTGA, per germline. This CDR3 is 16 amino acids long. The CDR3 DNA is TGTGCCAGCAGCTTACATCCGGGAGTAAGATACAATGAGCAGTTCTTC. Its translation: CASSLHPGVRYNEQFF.

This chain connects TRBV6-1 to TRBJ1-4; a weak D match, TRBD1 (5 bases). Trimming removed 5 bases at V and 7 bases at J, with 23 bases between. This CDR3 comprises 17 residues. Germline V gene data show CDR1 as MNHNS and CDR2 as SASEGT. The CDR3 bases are TGTGCCAGCAGTTTATCCGGGACTCTTCCAGCCGGTGAAAAACTGTTTTTT. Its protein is CASSLSGTLPAGEKLFF.

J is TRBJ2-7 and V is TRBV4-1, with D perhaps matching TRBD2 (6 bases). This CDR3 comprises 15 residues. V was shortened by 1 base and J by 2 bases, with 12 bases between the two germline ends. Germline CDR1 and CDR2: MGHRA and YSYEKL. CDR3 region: CASSQVVRGTYEQYF. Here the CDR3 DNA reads TGCGCCAGCAGCCAAGTAGTCCGGGGGACCTACGAGCAGTACTTC.

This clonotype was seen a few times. CDR3: CSVLGQWNTGELFF. CDR3 in DNA: TGCAGCGTTCTTGGACAGTGGAACACCGGGGAGCTGTTTTTT. The chain has TRBV29-1 and TRBJ2-2; perhaps TRBD1 as D (6 bases). The length of the CDR3 is 14 residues. V was trimmed by 5 bases and J by 1 base, leaving 11 bases between them. Germline V gives CDR1 SQVTM, CDR2 ANQGSEA.

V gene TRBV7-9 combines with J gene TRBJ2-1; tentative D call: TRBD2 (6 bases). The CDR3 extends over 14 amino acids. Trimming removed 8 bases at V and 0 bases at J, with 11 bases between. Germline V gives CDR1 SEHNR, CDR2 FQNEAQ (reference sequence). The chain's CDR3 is CASPEGSSYNEQFF. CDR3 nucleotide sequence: TGTGCCAGCCCGGAGGGTAGCTCCTACAATGAGCAGTTCTTC.

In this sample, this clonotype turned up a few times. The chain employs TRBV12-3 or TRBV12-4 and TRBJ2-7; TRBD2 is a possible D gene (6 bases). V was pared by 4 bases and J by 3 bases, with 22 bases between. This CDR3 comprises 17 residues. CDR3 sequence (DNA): TGTGCCAGCAGTTCCCCGCGAGGAAGGGAGGTTCGCTACGAGCAGTACTTC. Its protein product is CASSSPRGREVRYEQYF.

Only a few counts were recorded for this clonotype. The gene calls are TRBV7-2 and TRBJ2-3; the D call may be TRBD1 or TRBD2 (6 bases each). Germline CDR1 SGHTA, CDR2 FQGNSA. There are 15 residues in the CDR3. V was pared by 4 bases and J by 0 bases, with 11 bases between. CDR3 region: CASSSWGASTDTQYF. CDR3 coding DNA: TGTGCCAGCAGCTCGTGGGGGGCTAGCACAGATACGCAGTATTTT.

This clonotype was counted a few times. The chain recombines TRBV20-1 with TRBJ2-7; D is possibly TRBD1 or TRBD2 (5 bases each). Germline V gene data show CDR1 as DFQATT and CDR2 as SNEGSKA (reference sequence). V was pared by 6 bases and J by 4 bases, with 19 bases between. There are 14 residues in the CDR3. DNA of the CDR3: TGCAGTGCAGAACGGGGCAGTCGCCGGTACGAGCAGTACTTC. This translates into CSAERGSRRYEQYF.

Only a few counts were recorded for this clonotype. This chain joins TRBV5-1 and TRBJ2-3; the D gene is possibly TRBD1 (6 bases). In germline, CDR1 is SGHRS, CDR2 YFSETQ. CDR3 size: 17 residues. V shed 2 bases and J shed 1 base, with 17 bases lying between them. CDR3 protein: CASSLTGNAEGTDTQYF. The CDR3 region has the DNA TGCGCCAGCAGCTTAACAGGGAACGCAGAGGGCACAGATACGCAGTATTTT.

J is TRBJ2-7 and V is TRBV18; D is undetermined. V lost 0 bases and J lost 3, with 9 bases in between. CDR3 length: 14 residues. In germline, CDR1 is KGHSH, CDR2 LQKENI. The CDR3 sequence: CASSPPTPFYEQYF. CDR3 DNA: TGTGCCAGCTCACCACCTACGCCTTTCTACGAGCAGTACTTC.